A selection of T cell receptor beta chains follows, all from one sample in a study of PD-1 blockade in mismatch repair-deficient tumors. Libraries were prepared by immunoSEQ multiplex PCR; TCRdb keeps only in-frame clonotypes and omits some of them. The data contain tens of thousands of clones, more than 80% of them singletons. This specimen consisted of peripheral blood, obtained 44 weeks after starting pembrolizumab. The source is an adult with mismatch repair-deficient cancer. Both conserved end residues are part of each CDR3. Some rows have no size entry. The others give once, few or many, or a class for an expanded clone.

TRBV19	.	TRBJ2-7	CASSMMGGTYEQYF
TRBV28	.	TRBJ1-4	CASSSPRGTTNEKLFF
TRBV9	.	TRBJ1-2	CASSDARTGLYYGYTF
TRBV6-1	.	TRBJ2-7	CASSEWASGTFYEQYF
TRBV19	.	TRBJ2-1	CASSIGDLTYNEQFF
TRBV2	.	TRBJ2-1	CASSEAGQGSREQFF
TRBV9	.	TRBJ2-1	CASSVPGGNEQFF
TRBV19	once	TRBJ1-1	CASSKQGGNTEAFF
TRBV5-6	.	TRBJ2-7	CASSSPVAGNEQYF
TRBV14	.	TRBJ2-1	CASSPLGLAGVNEQFF
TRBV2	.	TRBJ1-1	CASSGVSAAFF
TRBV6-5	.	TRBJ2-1	CASSYQKRNEQFF
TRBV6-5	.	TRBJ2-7	CAGTLAGDYEQYF
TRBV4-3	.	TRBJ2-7	CASSQDALRTGLSYEQYF
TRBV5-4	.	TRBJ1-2	CASSVSGTVYTF
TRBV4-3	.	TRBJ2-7	CASSGRLAGGEQYF
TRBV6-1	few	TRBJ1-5	CASSSRDAGQPQHF
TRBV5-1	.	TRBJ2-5	CASSSTWGLEETQYF
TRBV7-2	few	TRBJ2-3	CASSFSGSRGTDTQYF
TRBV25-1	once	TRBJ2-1	CASSGYGSSYNEQFF
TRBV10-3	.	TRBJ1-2	CAISPGINYGYTF
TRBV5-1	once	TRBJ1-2	CASSLAESGYTF
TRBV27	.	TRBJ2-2	CASKNLQGEVGELFF
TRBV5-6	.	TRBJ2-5	CASSAWGSGSTETQYF
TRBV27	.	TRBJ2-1	CATGTGGGVWEQFF
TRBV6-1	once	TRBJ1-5	CASSAAGTINQPQHF
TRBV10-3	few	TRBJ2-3	CASTEGLAVTDTQYF
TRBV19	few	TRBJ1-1	CASMGRYTEAFF
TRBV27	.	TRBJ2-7	CASSSWDTRSGEQYF
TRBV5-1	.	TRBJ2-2	CASSLGQGNTGELFF
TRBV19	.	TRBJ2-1	CASSLGDWEADEQFF
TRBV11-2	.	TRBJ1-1	CASSLDGAGFAFF